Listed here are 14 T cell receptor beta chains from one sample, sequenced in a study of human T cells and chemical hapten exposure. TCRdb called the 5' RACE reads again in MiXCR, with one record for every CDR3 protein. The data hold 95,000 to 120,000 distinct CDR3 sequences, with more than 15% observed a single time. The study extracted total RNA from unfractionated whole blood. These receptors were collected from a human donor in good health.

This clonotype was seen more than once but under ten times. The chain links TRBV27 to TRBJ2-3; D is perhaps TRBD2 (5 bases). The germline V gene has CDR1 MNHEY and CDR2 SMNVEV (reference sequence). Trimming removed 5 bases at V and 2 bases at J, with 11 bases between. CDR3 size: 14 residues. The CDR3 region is CASSPILATDTQYF. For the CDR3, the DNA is TGTGCCAGCAGTCCAATCCTAGCCACAGATACGCAGTATTTT.

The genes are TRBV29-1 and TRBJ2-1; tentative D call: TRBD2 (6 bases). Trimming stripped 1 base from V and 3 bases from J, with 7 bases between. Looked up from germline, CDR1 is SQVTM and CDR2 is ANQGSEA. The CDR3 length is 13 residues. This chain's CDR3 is CSVEASDYNEQFF. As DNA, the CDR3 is TGCAGCGTTGAAGCTAGCGACTACAATGAGCAGTTCTTC.

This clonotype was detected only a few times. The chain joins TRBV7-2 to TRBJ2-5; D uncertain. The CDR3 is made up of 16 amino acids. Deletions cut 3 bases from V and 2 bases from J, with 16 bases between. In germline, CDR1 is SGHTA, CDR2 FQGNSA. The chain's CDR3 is CASSLVPWRRQETQYF. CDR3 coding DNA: TGTGCCAGCAGCTTGGTCCCTTGGCGGAGACAAGAGACCCAGTACTTC.

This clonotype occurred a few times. CDR3 DNA: TGTGCCAGCAAAGCTAGACCTGACACAGATACGCAGTATTTT. Its protein product is CASKARPDTDTQYF. The chain uses TRBV28 and TRBJ2-3, with D uncertain. Germline V gene lookup returns CDR1 MDHEN and CDR2 SYDVKM. The CDR3 runs to 14 residues. Trimming removed 7 bases from V and 2 bases from J, with 13 bases in between.

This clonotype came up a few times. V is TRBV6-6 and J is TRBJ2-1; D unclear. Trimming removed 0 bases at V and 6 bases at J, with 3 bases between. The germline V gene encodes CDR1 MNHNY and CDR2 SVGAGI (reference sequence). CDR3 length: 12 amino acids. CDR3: CASSYSTNEQFF. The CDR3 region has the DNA TGTGCCAGCAGTTACTCGACCAATGAGCAGTTCTTC.

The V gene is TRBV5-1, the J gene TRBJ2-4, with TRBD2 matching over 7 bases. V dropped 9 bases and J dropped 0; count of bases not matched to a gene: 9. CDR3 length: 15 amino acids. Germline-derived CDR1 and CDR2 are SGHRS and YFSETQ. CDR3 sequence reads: CATPGGRGAKNIQYF. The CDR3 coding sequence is TGCGCCACCCCGGGCGGGAGAGGAGCCAAAAACATTCAGTACTTC.

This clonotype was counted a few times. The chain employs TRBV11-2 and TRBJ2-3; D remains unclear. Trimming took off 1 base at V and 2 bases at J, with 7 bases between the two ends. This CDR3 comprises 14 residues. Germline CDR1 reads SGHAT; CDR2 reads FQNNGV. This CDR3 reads CASSLGDLTDTQYF. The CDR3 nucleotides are TGTGCCAGCAGCTTAGGGGATCTCACAGATACGCAGTATTTT.

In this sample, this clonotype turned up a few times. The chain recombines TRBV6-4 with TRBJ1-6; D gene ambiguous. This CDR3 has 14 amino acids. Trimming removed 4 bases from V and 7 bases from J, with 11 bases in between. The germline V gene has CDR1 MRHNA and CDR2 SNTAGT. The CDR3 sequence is CASSVSPGNSPLHF. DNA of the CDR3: TGTGCCAGCAGTGTTTCCCCGGGAAATTCACCCCTCCACTTT.

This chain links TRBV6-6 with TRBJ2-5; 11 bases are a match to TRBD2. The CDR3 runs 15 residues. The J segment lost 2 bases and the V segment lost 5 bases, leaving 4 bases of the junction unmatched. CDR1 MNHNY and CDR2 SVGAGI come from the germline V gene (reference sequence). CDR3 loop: CASSPGTSGQETQYF. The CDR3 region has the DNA TGTGCCAGCAGTCCCGGGACTAGCGGACAAGAGACCCAGTACTTC.

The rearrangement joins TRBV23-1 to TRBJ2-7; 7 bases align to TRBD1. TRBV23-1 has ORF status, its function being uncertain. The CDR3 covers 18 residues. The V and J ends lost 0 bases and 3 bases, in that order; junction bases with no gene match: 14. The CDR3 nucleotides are TGCGCCAGCAGTCAATCGCCCCTTCCGGACAGGAGAAGCTACGAGCAGTACTTC. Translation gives CASSQSPLPDRRSYEQYF.

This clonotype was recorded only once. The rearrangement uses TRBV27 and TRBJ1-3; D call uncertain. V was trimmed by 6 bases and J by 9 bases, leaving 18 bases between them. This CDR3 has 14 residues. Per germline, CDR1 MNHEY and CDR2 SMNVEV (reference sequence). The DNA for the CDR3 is TGTGCCAGCAGCGCATCCCGGGGAGTGGGCACCATATATTTT. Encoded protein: CASSASRGVGTIYF.

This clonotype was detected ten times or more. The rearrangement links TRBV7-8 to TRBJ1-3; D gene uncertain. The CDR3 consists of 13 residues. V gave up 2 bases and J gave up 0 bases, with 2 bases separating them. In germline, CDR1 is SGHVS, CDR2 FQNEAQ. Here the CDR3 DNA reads TGTGCCAGCAGCTTAAGCTCTGGAAACACCATATATTTT. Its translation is CASSLSSGNTIYF. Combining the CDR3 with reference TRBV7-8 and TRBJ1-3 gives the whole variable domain GAGVSQSPRYKVAKRGQDVALRCDPISGHVSLFWYQQALGQGPEFLTYFQNEAQLDKSGLPSDRFFAERPEGSVSTLKIQRTQQEDSAVYLCASSLSSGNTIYFGEGSWLTVV.

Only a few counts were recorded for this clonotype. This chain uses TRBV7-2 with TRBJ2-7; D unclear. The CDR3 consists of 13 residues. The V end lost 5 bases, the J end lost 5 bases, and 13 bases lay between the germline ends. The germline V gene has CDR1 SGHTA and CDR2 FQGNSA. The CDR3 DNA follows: TGTGCCAGCAGCCGCCCCAATGGGGACGAGCAGTACTTC. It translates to CASSRPNGDEQYF.

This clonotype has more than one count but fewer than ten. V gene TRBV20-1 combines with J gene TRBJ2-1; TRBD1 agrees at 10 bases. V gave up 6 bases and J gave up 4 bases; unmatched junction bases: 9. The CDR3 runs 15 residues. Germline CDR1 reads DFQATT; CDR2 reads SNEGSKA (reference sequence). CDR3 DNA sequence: TGCAGTGCGGGAAGGGGACAGGGGACGTACAATGAGCAGTTCTTC. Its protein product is CSAGRGQGTYNEQFF.